The next 16 T cell receptor beta chains were all read from a single sample in a study of Graves' ophthalmopathy and Graves' hyperthyroidism. RNA transcripts provided the template for amplifying TCR beta CDR3 regions. Second-round multiplex PCR came after first-round RT-PCR with HTBI primers. Each CDR3 protein is one row after TCRdb ran MiXCR on the multiplex PCR reads. The data contain over a million distinct CDR3 sequences, roughly 35% of them seen just once; the ten biggest clones take up approximately 12%. Material for sequencing was peripheral blood or thyroid tissue (not recorded which). Receptors were obtained from an adult man with Graves' hyperthyroidism.

The V call is TRBV6-1, the J call TRBJ1-4; TRBD1 matches at 10 bases. CDR1 MNHNS and CDR2 SASEGT come from the germline V gene. The V and J ends lost 2 bases and 8 bases, in that order; junction bases with no gene match: 5. This CDR3 is 15 amino acids long. CDR3 coding DNA: TGTGCCAGCAGTGAAAGGACAGGGGGAAACGAAAAACTGTTTTTT. Protein product: CASSERTGGNEKLFF.

The DNA for the CDR3 is TGTGCCAGCCCAAAAGCCGGGGCAATCTCCTACGAGCAGTACTTC. It translates to CASPKAGAISYEQYF. This chain links TRBV2 with TRBJ2-7; D possibly uses TRBD1 or TRBD2 (5 bases each). Germline CDR1 SNHLY, CDR2 FYNNEI. The CDR3 loop spans 15 amino acids. The ends were cut back, 8 bases at V and 0 bases at J, with 17 bases in the middle.

The chain employs TRBV9 and TRBJ2-7, with 9 bases lining up with TRBD1. CDR1 and CDR2 from the germline V gene are SGDLS and YYNGEE. This CDR3 has 16 amino acids. The V and J ends lost 3 bases and 2 bases, in that order; junction bases with no gene match: 9. CDR3 nucleotide sequence: TGTGCCAGCAGCGCCCGACCCCGGGACAGGGCCTACGAGCAGTACTTC. Encoded protein: CASSARPRDRAYEQYF.

This clonotype appeared many times. The chain combines TRBV9 with TRBJ1-5; 8 bases fit TRBD1. The CDR3 sequence is 15 residues long. Germline V lookup: CDR1 SGDLS, CDR2 YYNGEE. J gave up 5 bases and V 3 bases, and 7 bases lay outside the gene matches. CDR3 DNA: TGTGCCAGCAGCGCCGGGACAGGTGATTATCAGCCCCAGCATTTT. Residues: CASSAGTGDYQPQHF.

This clonotype was seen only once. This sequence joins TRBV11-1 and TRBJ2-5; perhaps TRBD1 as D (5 bases). The V gene's germline CDR1 is SGHAT and CDR2 FQDESV (reference sequence). V was clipped by 1 base and J by 7 bases, with 19 bases between them. The length of the CDR3 is 16 residues. CDR3 region: CASSLGLGAPPGTQYF. As DNA, the CDR3 is TGTGCCAGCAGCTTAGGTTTAGGGGCCCCCCCCGGGACCCAGTACTTC.

The sample holds a few counts of this clonotype. The V and J genes are TRBV25-1 and TRBJ2-7, with 9 bases matching TRBD1. This CDR3 contains 16 residues. Trimming took 6 bases from V and 7 from J; bases not matched to a gene: 16. Germline CDR1 MGHDK, CDR2 SYGVNS. The CDR3 here is CASSPVIGGQGGEQYF. The CDR3 DNA reads TGTGCCAGCAGCCCTGTCATCGGGGGACAGGGAGGAGAGCAGTACTTC.

The rearrangement uses TRBV7-8 and TRBJ2-7, with 9 bases that match TRBD2. This CDR3 has 15 amino acids. Germline V gene sequence: CDR1 SGHVS, CDR2 FQNEAQ. With V trimmed by 2 bases and J by 1 base, 3 bases remained unmatched. The CDR3 nucleotides are TGTGCCAGCAGCTTAATGGGACTAGCTTCCTACGAGCAGTACTTC. Encoded protein: CASSLMGLASYEQYF.

The gene calls are TRBV5-1 and TRBJ2-7; D might be TRBD2 (7 bases). The V and J ends lost 3 bases and 5 bases respectively, with 15 bases between them. Germline CDR1 and CDR2: SGHRS and YFSETQ. The CDR3 runs 14 residues. For the CDR3, the DNA is TGCGCCAGCAGCTGGGGGGGACAAGGGGACGAGCAGTACTTC. As protein: CASSWGGQGDEQYF. The full variable domain, its missing parts supplied by reference TRBV5-1 and TRBJ2-7, is KAGVTQTPRYLIKTRGQQVTLSCSPISGHRSVSWYQQTPGQGLQFLFEYFSETQRNKGNFPGRFSGRQFSNSRSEMNVSTLELGDSALYLCASSWGGQGDEQYFGPGTRLTVT.

A note on this clonotype: The junction and the germline gene differ at one end; a read error may be behind it. The chain joins TRBV10-3 to TRBJ2-7; 7 positions agree with TRBD1. CDR1 is ENHRY, CDR2 SYGVKD, per germline. The CDR3 runs 14 residues. The CDR3 is CASSLPGQWYEQYF. DNA of the CDR3: TGTGCCAGCAGTTTACCGGGACAGTGGTACGAGCAGTACTTC.

This clonotype was seen repeatedly, ten times or more. The chain recombines TRBV12-3 or TRBV12-4 with TRBJ1-5; D remains ambiguous. The ends were cut back, 2 bases at V and 7 bases at J, with 9 bases in the middle. The CDR3 runs to 13 residues. The CDR3 nucleotides are TGTGCCAGCAGTTTATTTGGTATCCAGCCCCAGCATTTT. The encoded protein is CASSLFGIQPQHF.

This clonotype came up a few times. V gene TRBV7-7 combines with J gene TRBJ1-1; 9 bases align to TRBD1. This CDR3 has 17 amino acids. V shed 5 bases, J shed 1 base, and the junction held 11 bases outside the gene matches. Germline CDR1 and CDR2: SSHAT and FNYEAQ (reference sequence). The CDR3 coding sequence is TGTGCCAGCAGCCTCAGAGGGACAGGGTCTGGGAACACTGAAGCTTTCTTT. Encoded protein: CASSLRGTGSGNTEAFF.

V and J are TRBV3-1 and TRBJ1-6; 9 nucleotides match TRBD1. The germline gives CDR1 LGHDT, CDR2 YNNKEL (reference sequence). Trimming cost V 6 bases and J 7 bases; bases outside gene matches: 7. This CDR3 is built from 15 residues. The CDR3 spells CASRQGTGWNSPLHF. DNA of the CDR3: TGTGCCAGCAGACAGGGGACAGGGTGGAATTCACCCCTCCACTTT.

The rearrangement links TRBV10-2 to TRBJ1-3; the D is unclear. From germline, CDR1 is WSHSY and CDR2 SAAADI. This CDR3 is 10 amino acids long. The V gene lost 2 bases and the J gene lost 12 bases, with 5 bases spanning the gap. This CDR3 is CASSEDGIYF. The CDR3 nucleotides read TGCGCCAGCAGTGAGGACGGCATATATTTT.

This clonotype was picked up a small number of times. The rearrangement links TRBV6-5 to TRBJ1-6; D gene uncertain. In germline, CDR1 is MNHEY, CDR2 SVGAGI. The CDR3 is 13 residues long. Trimming took 7 bases from V and 2 from J, leaving 6 bases between them. The CDR3 region has the DNA TGTGCCAGCAAGGGTGCCTATAATTCACCCCTCCACTTT. Its translation is CASKGAYNSPLHF.

This clonotype has a count of ten or more. The rearrangement joins TRBV12-3 or TRBV12-4 to TRBJ2-6, with TRBD1 matching over 7 bases. This CDR3 spans 15 amino acids. V dropped 5 bases and J dropped 4; count of bases not matched to a gene: 5. The CDR3 DNA follows: TGTGCCAGCAGTCCCAGGGGGTCGGGGGCCAACGTCCTGACTTTC. It encodes CASSPRGSGANVLTF.

A note on this clonotype: The CDR3 end shows no conserved phenylalanine or tryptophan, and so a read error is likely. The chain joins TRBV12-3 or TRBV12-4 to TRBJ1-1; TRBD1 aligns across 9 bases. CDR3 length: 15 amino acids. With V trimmed by 5 bases and J by 4 bases, 8 bases remained unmatched. The CDR3 reads CASSPHRGRSTEAFS. The CDR3 nucleotides read TGTGCCAGCAGTCCACACAGGGGGCGGAGCACTGAAGCTTTCTCT.